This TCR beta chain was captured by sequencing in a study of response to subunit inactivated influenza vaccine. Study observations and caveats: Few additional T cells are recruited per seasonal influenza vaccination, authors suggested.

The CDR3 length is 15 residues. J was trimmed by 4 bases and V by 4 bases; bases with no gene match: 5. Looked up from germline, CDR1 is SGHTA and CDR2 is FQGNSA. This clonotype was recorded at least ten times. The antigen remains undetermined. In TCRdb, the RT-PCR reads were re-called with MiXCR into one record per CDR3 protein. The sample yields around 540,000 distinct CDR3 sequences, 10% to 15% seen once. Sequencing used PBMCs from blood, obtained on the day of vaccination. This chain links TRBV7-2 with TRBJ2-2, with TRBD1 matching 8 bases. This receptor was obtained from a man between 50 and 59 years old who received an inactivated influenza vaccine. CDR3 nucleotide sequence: TGTGCCAGCAGCTCCCGGACAGGGTCCACCGGGGAGCTGTTTTTT. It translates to CASSSRTGSTGELFF. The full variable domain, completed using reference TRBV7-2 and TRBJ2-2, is GAGVSQSPSNKVTEKGKDVELRCDPISGHTALYWYRQSLGQGLEFLIYFQGNSAPDKSGLPSDRFSAERTGGSVSTLTIQRTQQEDSAVYLCASSSRTGSTGELFFGEGSRLTVL.